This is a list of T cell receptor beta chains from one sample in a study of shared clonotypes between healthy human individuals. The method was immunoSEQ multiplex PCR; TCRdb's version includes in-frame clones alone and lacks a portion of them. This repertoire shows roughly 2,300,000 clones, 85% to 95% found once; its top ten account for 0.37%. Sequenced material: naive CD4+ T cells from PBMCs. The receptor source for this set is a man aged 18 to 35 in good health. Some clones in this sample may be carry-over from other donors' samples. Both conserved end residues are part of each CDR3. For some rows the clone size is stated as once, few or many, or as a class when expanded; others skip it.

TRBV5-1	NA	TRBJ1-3	CASSFSGDRYSGNTIYF
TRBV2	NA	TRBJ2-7	CASGRDSTARAYF
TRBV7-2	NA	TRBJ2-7	CASSPGEVSYEQYF
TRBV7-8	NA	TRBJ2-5	CASNPGSSGRGETQYF
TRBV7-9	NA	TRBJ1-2	CASRRGWRVKRGGYTF
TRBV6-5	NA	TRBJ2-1	CASRTLYNEQFF
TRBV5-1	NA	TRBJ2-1	CASSRRESSYNEQFF
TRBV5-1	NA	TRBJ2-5	CASSLWTEETQYF
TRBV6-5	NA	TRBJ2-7	CASSYGGPDEQYF
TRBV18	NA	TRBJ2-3	CASSPGLADNTDTQYF
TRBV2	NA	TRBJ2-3	CASSPGAGSTDTQYF
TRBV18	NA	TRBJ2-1	CASSGGQGAFNEQFF
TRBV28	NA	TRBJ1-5	CASTTLGGWAQPQHF
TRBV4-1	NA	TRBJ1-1	CASSHDKGRAGLNTEAFF
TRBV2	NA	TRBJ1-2	CASSVADSRAGGYTF
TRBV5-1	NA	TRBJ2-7	CASSLVTSPTYEQYF
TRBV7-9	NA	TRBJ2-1	CASSLAAGSYNEQFF
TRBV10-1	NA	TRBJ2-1	CASSESGGDEQFF
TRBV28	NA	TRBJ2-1	CASSVITGYSYNEQFF
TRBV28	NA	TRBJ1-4	CASSLAGAIFEKLFF
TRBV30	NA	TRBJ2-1	CAWSGPFNEQFF
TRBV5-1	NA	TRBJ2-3	CASSLETLVGDTQYF
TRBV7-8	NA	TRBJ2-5	CASSTRQGGKETQYF
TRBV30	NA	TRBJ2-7	CAWSAAGTGAYEQYF
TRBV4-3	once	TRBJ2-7	CASSRRQTSYEQYF
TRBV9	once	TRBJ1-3	CASSVGAGAERSGNTIYF